The 21 T cell receptor beta chains below all came from one sample that was sequenced in a study of cytomegalovirus exposure and HLA in healthy donors. The PCR contained 60 Vbeta and 13 Jbeta primers. TCRdb's table, derived via immunoSEQ multiplex PCR, lists solely in-frame clones and lacks some. Here the sample spans some 110,000 clones, around four fifths being singletons. Sequenced: PBMCs. Receptors were obtained from a woman aged 40 to 50 in good health and CMV-seronegative.

The chain uses TRBV19 and TRBJ1-4; D uncertain. Germline V gene lookup returns CDR1 LNHDA and CDR2 SQIVND (reference sequence). V gave up 4 bases and J gave up 8 bases, with 8 bases separating them. The CDR3 contains 12 residues. CDR3 DNA: TGTGCCAGTAGTACGAAACAGGAAAAACTGTTTTTT. This translates into CASSTKQEKLFF.

This clone was observed a few times. V and J are TRBV9 and TRBJ2-2; the D gene is possibly TRBD1 (6 bases). V lost 0 bases and J lost 7, with 10 bases in between. The CDR3 extends over 14 amino acids. Germline-derived CDR1 and CDR2 are SGDLS and YYNGEE. The CDR3 bases are TGTGCCAGCAGCGTAGGGGACACCGGCGGGGAGCTGTTTTTT. This encodes CASSVGDTGGELFF. The complete variable domain, with remaining parts taken from reference TRBV9 and TRBJ2-2, reads DSGVTQTPKHLITATGQRVTLRCSPRSGDLSVYWYQQSLDQGLQFLIQYYNGEERAKGNILERFSAQQFPDLHSELNLSSLELGDSALYFCASSVGDTGGELFFGEGSRLTVL.

The chain recombines TRBV2 with TRBJ2-1, with D uncertain. CDR3 length equals 15 residues. V gave up 1 base and J gave up 5 bases, with 12 bases separating them. Germline loops: CDR1 SNHLY, CDR2 FYNNEI. The DNA of the CDR3 is TGTGCCAGCAGTGAAGGGCAACCCCCAAACAATGAGCAGTTCTTC. It yields the protein CASSEGQPPNNEQFF.

The genes are TRBV9 and TRBJ2-5, with D unresolved. The germline V gene encodes CDR1 SGDLS and CDR2 YYNGEE. V was shortened by 0 bases and J by 4 bases, with 10 bases between the two germline ends. The CDR3 has 14 amino acids. CDR3 amino acids: CASSVDLEIETQYF. CDR3 in DNA: TGTGCCAGCAGCGTAGATCTAGAGATAGAGACCCAGTACTTC. Combining the CDR3 with reference TRBV9 and TRBJ2-5 gives the whole variable domain DSGVTQTPKHLITATGQRVTLRCSPRSGDLSVYWYQQSLDQGLQFLIQYYNGEERAKGNILERFSAQQFPDLHSELNLSSLELGDSALYFCASSVDLEIETQYFGPGTRLLVL.

With regard to this clone: This same CDR3 is encoded by further DNA sequences in the sample. Here the CDR3 DNA reads TGTGCCAGCAGTGAGGTGGAGGGGACTGAAGCTTTCTTT. It codes for CASSEVEGTEAFF. The chain links TRBV2 to TRBJ1-1, with D perhaps TRBD1 (5 bases). The V and J ends lost 3 bases and 5 bases respectively, with 10 bases between them. This CDR3 spans 13 amino acids. CDR1 SNHLY and CDR2 FYNNEI come from the germline V gene. Filled out from reference TRBV2 and TRBJ1-1, the complete variable domain reads EPEVTQTPSHQVTQMGQEVILRCVPISNHLYFYWYRQILGQKVEFLVSFYNNEISEKSEIFDDQFSVERPDGSNFTLKIRSTKLEDSAMYFCASSEVEGTEAFFGQGTRLTVV.

This clone was detected once. CDR3 region: CASSATGLSNQPQHF. CDR3 DNA sequence: TGTGCCAGCAGCGCGACAGGGCTCAGCAATCAGCCCCAGCATTTT. The chain recombines TRBV7-9 with TRBJ1-5, with 7 bases fitting TRBD1. The CDR3 extends over 15 amino acids. Germline V CDR1 and CDR2: SEHNR, FQNEAQ (reference sequence). V was clipped by 5 bases and J by 1 base; unmatched bases: 5.

This clone was found once. The V and J genes are TRBV2 and TRBJ1-1; weak D call: TRBD1 (5 bases). This CDR3 has 12 residues. The V end was cut by 6 bases, the J end by 4 bases, with 9 bases between. Germline CDR1 and CDR2: SNHLY and FYNNEI. The CDR3 sequence: CASSRVSTEAFF. Here the CDR3 DNA reads TGTGCCAGCAGCAGGGTCTCCACTGAAGCTTTCTTT. Variable domain in full (rest from reference TRBV2 and TRBJ1-1): EPEVTQTPSHQVTQMGQEVILRCVPISNHLYFYWYRQILGQKVEFLVSFYNNEISEKSEIFDDQFSVERPDGSNFTLKIRSTKLEDSAMYFCASSRVSTEAFFGQGTRLTVV.

The chain uses TRBV28 and TRBJ1-5; perhaps TRBD1 as D (5 bases). Germline V gives CDR1 MDHEN, CDR2 SYDVKM. The CDR3 is made up of 16 amino acids. V was trimmed by 6 bases and J by 0 bases, leaving 15 bases between them. This CDR3 reads CASRLRGWYSNQPQHF. As DNA, the CDR3 is TGTGCCAGCAGGCTGCGGGGGTGGTATAGCAATCAGCCCCAGCATTTT. Using reference TRBV28 and TRBJ1-5 for the parts outside the CDR3, the full variable domain is DVKVTQSSRYLVKRTGEKVFLECVQDMDHENMFWYRQDPGLGLRLIYFSYDVKMKEKGDIPEGYSVSREKKERFSLILESASTNQTSMYLCASRLRGWYSNQPQHFGDGTRLSIL.

The CDR3 DNA sequence: TGTGCCAGTACCTCAAAGGGACAGGGGGCTAGTCGGAATCAGCCCCAGCATTTT. This sequence encodes CASTSKGQGASRNQPQHF. The gene calls are TRBV19 and TRBJ1-5; 12 bases line up with TRBD1. The junction had 14 bases not matched to a gene; V was cut back by 7 bases and J by 4 bases. Germline loops: CDR1 LNHDA, CDR2 SQIVND (reference sequence). CDR3 size: 18 residues.

The chain employs TRBV4-3 and TRBJ2-1; D possibly corresponds to TRBD2 (6 bases). This CDR3 is 17 amino acids long. Trimming stripped 0 bases from V and 8 bases from J, with 20 bases between. Germline lookup yields CDR1 LGHNA and CDR2 YSLEER. CDR3 loop: CASSQDGTGTAGDEQFF. The CDR3 DNA reads as TGCGCCAGCAGCCAAGATGGCACCGGGACTGCCGGCGATGAGCAGTTCTTC.

V usage is TRBV11-1 and J usage is TRBJ2-4; D might be TRBD2 (6 bases). Germline CDR1 reads SGHAT; CDR2 reads FQDESV (reference sequence). V was clipped by 5 bases and J by 2 bases, with 10 bases between them. CDR3 length: 14 amino acids. CDR3: CASSPGLSKNIQYF. In DNA, the CDR3 is TGTGCCAGCAGCCCGGGACTTTCCAAAAACATTCAGTACTTC.

This clone has just a few counts. J is TRBJ2-1 and V is TRBV6-1, with TRBD1 matching 8 bases. Germline V gives CDR1 MNHNS, CDR2 SASEGT. Trimming took 7 bases from V and 3 from J; bases not matched to a gene: 5. The CDR3 is 14 amino acids. The CDR3 protein is CASMAGTGYNEQFF. The CDR3 nucleotides are TGTGCCAGCATGGCGGGGACAGGCTACAATGAGCAGTTCTTC.

The chain carries TRBV5-4 and TRBJ2-7, with D uncertain. CDR3 length: 12 amino acids. V was pared by 0 bases and J by 3 bases, with 4 bases between. Germline assignment: CDR1 SGHNT and CDR2 YYREEE (reference sequence). The CDR3 loop is CASSLDNYEQYF. The CDR3 bases are TGTGCCAGCAGCTTGGACAACTACGAGCAGTACTTC.

This chain uses TRBV19 with TRBJ2-5; D gene unclear. Germline CDR1 reads LNHDA; CDR2 reads SQIVND (reference sequence). The CDR3 runs to 12 residues. Trimming cost V 7 bases and J 5 bases, with 11 bases left between them. CDR3 loop: CASKRVRETQYF. CDR3 nucleotides: TGTGCCAGTAAACGGGTTAGGGAGACCCAGTACTTC.

The rearrangement uses TRBV5-4 and TRBJ2-4; 10 bases are shared with TRBD2. The germline gives CDR1 SGHNT, CDR2 YYREEE (reference sequence). The CDR3 runs to 16 residues. Losses at the gene ends were 5 bases for V and 7 bases for J; bases not matched to a gene: 12. CDR3 sequence (DNA): TGTGCCAGCAGTCGCACTAGCGGGAACTTGAGGAACATTCAGTACTTC. Residues: CASSRTSGNLRNIQYF.

The chain uses TRBV30 and TRBJ1-1, with 8 bases matching TRBD1. V dropped 5 bases and J dropped 6; count of bases not matched to a gene: 5. Per the germline V gene, CDR1 is GTSNPN and CDR2 is SVGIG (reference sequence). This CDR3 spans 12 amino acids. CDR3 bases: TGTGCCTGGGCAGGGGGCGCGTCTGAAGCTTTCTTT. Translated: CAWAGGASEAFF.

This chain joins TRBV28 and TRBJ2-1; TRBD2 agrees at 11 bases. The V gene's germline CDR1 is MDHEN and CDR2 SYDVKM. The CDR3 extends over 16 amino acids. Trimming took 5 bases from V and 5 from J; bases not matched to a gene: 8. CDR3 region: CASSEGGTSGHNEQFF. DNA for the CDR3: TGTGCCAGCAGTGAGGGCGGGACTAGCGGCCACAATGAGCAGTTCTTC.

The V call is TRBV10-3, the J call TRBJ2-7, with TRBD2 matching over 7 bases. Germline loops: CDR1 ENHRY, CDR2 SYGVKD. The CDR3 totals 14 residues. Trimming at V came to 2 bases and at J to 2 bases, leaving 3 bases not matched to a gene. CDR3 loop: CAISEPSGAYEQYF. The CDR3 coding sequence is TGTGCCATCAGTGAGCCGAGCGGGGCCTACGAGCAGTACTTC.

V gene TRBV4-3 combines with J gene TRBJ2-1; TRBD2 matches 7 bases. The CDR3 covers 18 residues. Germline V CDR1 and CDR2: LGHNA, YSLEER. Trimming at V came to 0 bases and at J to 2 bases, leaving 10 bases not matched to a gene. The CDR3 reads CASSQDRWLADPYNEQFF. The DNA for the CDR3 is TGCGCCAGCAGCCAAGATCGATGGCTAGCGGACCCCTACAATGAGCAGTTCTTC.

The chain couples TRBV18 to TRBJ2-2; TRBD1 might be the D (5 bases). Germline lookup yields CDR1 KGHSH and CDR2 LQKENI. This CDR3 has 17 amino acids. The germline V and J ends were trimmed by 3 bases and 0 bases, with 14 bases remaining between them. DNA of the CDR3: TGTGCCAGCTCACCGCGCGCGGAGACAGCGAACACCGGGGAGCTGTTTTTT. Translating gives CASSPRAETANTGELFF.

A word on this clone: Germline and junction disagree at one end, which may indicate a read error. The sample holds other DNA sequences that translate to the same CDR3. The chain recombines TRBV4-1 with TRBJ2-2; D perhaps matches TRBD2 (7 bases). CDR3 length: 17 residues. Germline V CDR1 and CDR2: MGHRA, YSYEKL. The CDR3 reads CASSQERGGFNTGELFF. The CDR3 nucleotides read TGCGCCAGCAGCCAAGAAAGGGGGGGATTCAACACCGGGGAACTGTTTTTT.